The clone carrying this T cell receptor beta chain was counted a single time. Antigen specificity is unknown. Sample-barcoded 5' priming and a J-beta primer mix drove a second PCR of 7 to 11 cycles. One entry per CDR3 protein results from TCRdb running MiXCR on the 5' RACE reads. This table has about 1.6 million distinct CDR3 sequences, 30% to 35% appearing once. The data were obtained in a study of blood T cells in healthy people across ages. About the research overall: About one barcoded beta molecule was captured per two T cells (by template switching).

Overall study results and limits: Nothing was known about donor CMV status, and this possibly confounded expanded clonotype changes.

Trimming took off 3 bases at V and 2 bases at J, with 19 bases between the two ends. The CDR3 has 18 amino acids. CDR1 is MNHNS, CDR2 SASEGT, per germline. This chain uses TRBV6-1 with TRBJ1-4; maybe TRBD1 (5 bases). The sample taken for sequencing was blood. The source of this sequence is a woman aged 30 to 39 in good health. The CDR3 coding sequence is TGTGCCAGCAGTGACCCTGGAGGTGCAGGGCTGACTAATGAAAAACTGTTTTTT. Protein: CASSDPGGAGLTNEKLFF.